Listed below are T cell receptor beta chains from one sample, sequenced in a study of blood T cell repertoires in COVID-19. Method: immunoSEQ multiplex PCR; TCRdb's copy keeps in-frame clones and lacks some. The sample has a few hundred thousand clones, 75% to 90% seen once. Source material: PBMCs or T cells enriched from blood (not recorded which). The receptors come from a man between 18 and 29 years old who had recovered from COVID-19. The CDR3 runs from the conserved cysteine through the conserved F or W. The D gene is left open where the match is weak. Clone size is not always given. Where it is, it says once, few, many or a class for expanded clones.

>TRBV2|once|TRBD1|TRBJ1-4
CAGARDRAEKLFF
TGTGCCGGAGCCCGGGACAGGGCTGAAAAACTGTTTTTT
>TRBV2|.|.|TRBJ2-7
CASEAENLYEQYF
TGTGCCAGCGAGGCAGAAAATTTATACGAGCAGTACTTC
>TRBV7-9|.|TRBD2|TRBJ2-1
CASSRTSGGNEQFF
TGTGCCAGCAGCAGGACTAGCGGGGGCAATGAGCAGTTCTTC
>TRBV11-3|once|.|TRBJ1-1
CASSLNQGNTEAFF
TGTGCCAGCAGCTTAAATCAGGGGAACACTGAAGCTTTCTTT
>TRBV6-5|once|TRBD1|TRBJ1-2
CASSYTGDYGYTF
TGTGCCAGCAGTTATACAGGGGACTATGGCTACACCTTC
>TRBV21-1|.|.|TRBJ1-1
CASSKEEEKGAENTEAFF
TGTGCCAGCAGCAAAGAGGAAGAAAAGGGGGCTGAGAACACTGAAGCTTTCTTT
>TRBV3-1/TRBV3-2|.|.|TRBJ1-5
CASSQVGGGQPQHF
TGTGCCAGCAGCCAAGTGGGAGGCGGTCAGCCCCAGCATTTT
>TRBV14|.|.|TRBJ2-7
CASSSGGKEQYF
TGTGCCAGCAGCTCAGGGGGGAAAGAGCAGTACTTC
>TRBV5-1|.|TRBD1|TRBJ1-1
CASSLIGQGATEAFF
TGCGCCAGCAGCTTAATAGGACAGGGGGCCACTGAAGCTTTCTTT
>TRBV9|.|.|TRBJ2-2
CASSVSGELFF
TGTGCCAGCAGCGTGAGTGGGGAGCTGTTTTTT
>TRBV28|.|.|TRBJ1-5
CASSLGVGQYSNQPQHF
TGTGCCAGCAGTTTAGGGGTCGGACAGTATAGCAATCAGCCCCAGCATTTT
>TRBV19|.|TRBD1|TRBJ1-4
CASGDRGGGNEKLFF
TGTGCCAGTGGGGACAGGGGGGGAGGAAATGAAAAACTGTTTTTT
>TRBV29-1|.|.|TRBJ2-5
CSVEREQGGTQYF
TGCAGCGTTGAAAGGGAGCAGGGGGGGACCCAGTACTTC
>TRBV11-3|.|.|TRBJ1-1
CASSREMNTEAFF
TGTGCCAGCAGTAGAGAAATGAACACTGAAGCTTTCTTT
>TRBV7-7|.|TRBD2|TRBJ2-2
CASSLVSGRAGELFF
TGTGCCAGCAGCTTAGTTAGCGGGAGAGCCGGGGAGCTGTTTTTT